Listed below are T cell receptor beta chains from one sample, sequenced in a study of PD-1 blockade in classical Hodgkin lymphoma. Data came from immunoSEQ multiplex PCR; TCRdb stores just in-frame clones and leaves some out. The data show about 97,000 clones, with 75% to 90% seen just once and roughly an eighth held by the top ten. The sample in question was peripheral blood mononuclear cells (PBMCs), obtained at baseline. These TCRs come from a human donor with classical Hodgkin lymphoma. Each CDR3 is given with its conserved first and last residue. D genes are given only for firm matches. Rows give clone size only sometimes, using once, few, many, or a class for an expanded clone.

V	J	size	D	DNA	CDR3
TRBV7-8	TRBJ1-5	-	-	TGTGCCAGCAGCTTCCCCAATCAGCCCCAGCATTTT	CASSFPNQPQHF
TRBV27	TRBJ2-1	-	-	TGTGCCAGCAGTTTATACCCGTTGAAAGGGATTTACAATGAGCAGTTCTTC	CASSLYPLKGIYNEQFF
TRBV7-2	TRBJ2-1	-	TRBD2	TGTGCCAGACCCGCAGAGGCTAGCGGGAGGGCTTTCCCCCACAATGAGCAGTTCTTC	CARPAEASGRAFPHNEQFF
TRBV7-9	TRBJ2-2	many	-	TGTGCCAGCAGCTTTAACACCGGGGAGCTGTTTTTT	CASSFNTGELFF
TRBV2	TRBJ1-2	-	TRBD1	TGTGCCAGCAGCTTGGACAGGCCCTATGGCTACACCTTC	CASSLDRPYGYTF
TRBV7-2	TRBJ2-3	-	TRBD2	TGTGCCAGCAGCTTAGCCGTTACTAGCGGGAGGGTTTTGGATACGCAGTATTTT	CASSLAVTSGRVLDTQYF
TRBV27	TRBJ2-7	-	-	TGTGCCAGCAGTGAAAGGGCCTCGGGGGCCTACGAGCAGTACTTC	CASSERASGAYEQYF
TRBV5-1	TRBJ2-3	few	-	TGCGCCAGCAGCTTCGGGGAAAGCACAGATACGCAGTATTTT	CASSFGESTDTQYF
TRBV28	TRBJ2-1	-	-	TGTGCCAGCAGCTTAAGCGGAAGCTCCTACAATGAGCAGTTCTTC	CASSLSGSSYNEQFF
TRBV6-1	TRBJ1-5	-	-	TGTGCCAGCAGACGACAGCGATATAGCAATCAGCCCCAGCATTTT	CASRRQRYSNQPQHF
TRBV9	TRBJ2-1	few	TRBD2	TGTGCCAGCAGCCTCCGACTAGCGGGAGATGAGCAGTTCTTC	CASSLRLAGDEQFF
TRBV2	TRBJ2-7	-	TRBD1	TGTGCCACCTCCGGGACAGGGGGCGGGGAGCAGTACTTC	CATSGTGGGEQYF
TRBV6-5	TRBJ1-2	-	-	TGTGCCAGCAGTTACTCGAGGGGAGGGGCAGATGGCTACACCTTC	CASSYSRGGADGYTF
TRBV19	TRBJ1-1	-	-	TGTGCCAGTAAGGGCCAGGGGAACACTGAAGCTTTCTTT	CASKGQGNTEAFF
TRBV28	TRBJ2-7	-	TRBD1	TGTGCCAGCAGGGGGACCGGGACAGCCTACGAGCAGTACTTC	CASRGTGTAYEQYF
TRBV14	TRBJ2-1	-	-	TGTGCCAGCAGCCAAGTTTTGCGAACAGGGGAGCAGTTCTTC	CASSQVLRTGEQFF
TRBV19	TRBJ1-2	few	-	TGTGCCAGTAGTATAGCCTCGGGTAGCTATGGCTACACCTTC	CASSIASGSYGYTF
TRBV28	TRBJ1-5	-	-	TGTGCCAGCAGTTTAAGGGACGGGAGGGGTCAGCCCCAGCATTTT	CASSLRDGRGQPQHF
TRBV7-9	TRBJ1-2	few	-	TGTGCCAGCAGCTCCTCCCGACAGTCTGATGGCTACACCTTC	CASSSSRQSDGYTF